The 11 T cell receptor beta chains given below trace back to one sample, sequenced in a study of CD8 T cells in Susac syndrome. Reverse transcription of about 0.45 to 1 ug RNA was performed with random hexamers. TCRdb reanalysed the immunoSEQ multiplex PCR reads using MiXCR and keeps one entry per CDR3 protein. The sample lists around 80,000 distinct CDR3 sequences; around 90% were seen once. The source material was CD8+ T cells from PBMCs. All receptors derive from a human donor with multiple sclerosis.

The chain recombines TRBV11-2 with TRBJ2-1, with TRBD2 matching 9 bases. With V trimmed by 3 bases and J by 4 bases, 19 bases remained unmatched. Germline CDR1 and CDR2: SGHAT and FQNNGV. The CDR3 runs 20 residues. This CDR3 reads CASSLRSEAAGGPHYNEQFF. CDR3 coding DNA: TGTGCCAGCAGCTTGAGATCGGAAGCGGCGGGAGGGCCTCATTACAATGAGCAGTTCTTC.

This clonotype showed up just once. The chain combines TRBV6-2 or TRBV6-3 with TRBJ1-5; D remains unclear. V was trimmed by 8 bases and J by 2 bases, leaving 10 bases between them. From germline, CDR1 is MNHEY and CDR2 SVGEGT. The CDR3 runs to 13 residues. The CDR3 sequence is CASLHVRNQPQHF. The CDR3 DNA reads TGTGCCAGCCTCCACGTTCGCAATCAGCCCCAGCATTTT.

The V call is TRBV5-6, the J call TRBJ2-7, with a possible D match to TRBD1 (6 bases). CDR1 and CDR2 (germline): SGHDT, YYEEEE. This CDR3 has 13 amino acids. V was shortened by 5 bases and J by 3 bases, with 12 bases between the two germline ends. CDR3 bases: TGTGCCAGCAGTCGGGGACACCGCTACGAGCAGTACTTC. Amino acid sequence: CASSRGHRYEQYF.

The chain employs TRBV20-1 and TRBJ2-7; TRBD1 is a possible D gene (6 bases). The CDR3 is made up of 15 amino acids. In germline, CDR1 is DFQATT, CDR2 SNEGSKA (reference sequence). The V gene lost 4 bases and the J gene lost 0 bases, with 16 bases spanning the gap. The CDR3 DNA sequence: TGCAGTGCTATAACGGACAGCCGAGCCTCCTACGAGCAGTACTTC. Its translation: CSAITDSRASYEQYF.

J is TRBJ2-1 and V is TRBV14; weak D call: TRBD2 (6 bases). Trimming took off 1 base at V and 2 bases at J, with 15 bases between the two ends. Germline loops: CDR1 SGHDN, CDR2 FVKESK. The CDR3 length is 17 residues. The CDR3 nucleotides read TGTGCCAGCAGCCAAGGAGAGGTGGGAGGAACCTACAATGAGCAGTTCTTC. This codes for CASSQGEVGGTYNEQFF.

This clonotype was detected a few times. The chain is built from TRBV4-1 and TRBJ2-1; D is unclear. The germline V and J ends were trimmed by 6 bases and 8 bases, with 14 bases remaining between them. This CDR3 comprises 13 residues. CDR1 MGHRA and CDR2 YSYEKL come from the germline V gene. The CDR3 reads CASSPPGGDEQFF. The CDR3 nucleotides read TGCGCCAGCAGTCCCCCGGGTGGGGATGAGCAGTTCTTC.

This chain joins TRBV5-6 and TRBJ1-6; D is unresolved. V was trimmed by 3 bases and J by 9 bases, leaving 22 bases between them. The CDR3 extends over 17 amino acids. The germline V gene has CDR1 SGHDT and CDR2 YYEEEE. The CDR3 DNA follows: TGTGCCAGCAGCTCCTCTAAACCCGCTGGGATAAGTTCACCCCTCCACTTT. Translation: CASSSSKPAGISSPLHF.

The chain combines TRBV30 with TRBJ2-1, with D tentatively TRBD2 (7 bases). The CDR3 runs to 16 residues. Germline lookup yields CDR1 GTSNPN and CDR2 SVGIG (reference sequence). Trimming took off 4 bases at V and 8 bases at J, with 24 bases between the two ends. Here the CDR3 reads CAWTPSGGLGIHEQFF. The CDR3 DNA reads as TGTGCCTGGACCCCCTCGGGGGGCCTAGGAATCCATGAGCAGTTCTTC.

The V and J genes are TRBV7-9 and TRBJ1-1; no clear D. Looked up from germline, CDR1 is SEHNR and CDR2 is FQNEAQ (reference sequence). Trimming left V 2 bases short and J 1 base short, with 2 bases between. The CDR3 totals 12 residues. This CDR3 reads CASSLKNTEAFF. The CDR3 coding sequence is TGTGCCAGCAGCTTAAAGAACACTGAAGCTTTCTTT.

The V and J genes are TRBV21-1 and TRBJ1-2; the DNA was not used to check the table's D call, TRBD1. TRBV21-1 is noted as a pseudogene. There are 14 residues in the CDR3. CDR3 bases: TGTGCCAGCACCCAGGGGGGGCGCCGGTATGGCTACACCTTC. It codes for CASTQGGRRYGYTF.

V gene TRBV23-1 combines with J gene TRBJ2-3; D possibly corresponds to TRBD1 (5 bases). TRBV23-1 is filed as an ORF, its function uncertain. The CDR3 is made up of 16 amino acids. V was cut by 6 bases and J by 4 bases, with 20 bases left in between. The CDR3 DNA follows: TGCGCCAGCAGCCGAAGATCCAGGGAACTCGCAGATACGCAGTATTTT. Translation gives CASSRRSRELADTQYF.